Sequencing of this TCR beta chain was carried out in a study of blood T cell repertoires in COVID-19. Sequenced by immunoSEQ multiplex PCR; TCRdb stores in-frame clones only, minus some. Of about 62,000 clones listed, around 87% were seen once; the top ten hold more than 3%. With V trimmed by 2 bases and J by 3 bases, 9 bases remained unmatched. Germline CDR1 reads MDHEN; CDR2 reads SYDVKM. The CDR3 runs 16 residues. V usage is TRBV28 and J usage is TRBJ1-1; 7 bases are a match to TRBD1. The sample was peripheral blood. The receptor was isolated from a human donor in a cohort sampled during active COVID-19. The CDR3, as DNA: TGTGCCAGCAGTTTACGAGGGGGCCCCACCTACACTGAAGCTTTCTTT. Translation: CASSLRGGPTYTEAFF.